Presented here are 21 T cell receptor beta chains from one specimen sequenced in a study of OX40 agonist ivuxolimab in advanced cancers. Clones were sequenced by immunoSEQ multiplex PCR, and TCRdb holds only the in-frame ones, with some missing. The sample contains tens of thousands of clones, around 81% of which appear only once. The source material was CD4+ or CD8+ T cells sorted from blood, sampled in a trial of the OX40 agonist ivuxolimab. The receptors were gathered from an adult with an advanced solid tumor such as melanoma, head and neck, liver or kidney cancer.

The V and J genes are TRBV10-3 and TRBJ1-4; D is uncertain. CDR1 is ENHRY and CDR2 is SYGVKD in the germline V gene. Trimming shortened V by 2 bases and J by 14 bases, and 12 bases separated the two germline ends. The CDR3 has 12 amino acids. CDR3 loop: CAISEGSGGLFF. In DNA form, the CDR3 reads TGTGCCATCAGTGAGGGGTCGGGCGGGCTGTTTTTT.

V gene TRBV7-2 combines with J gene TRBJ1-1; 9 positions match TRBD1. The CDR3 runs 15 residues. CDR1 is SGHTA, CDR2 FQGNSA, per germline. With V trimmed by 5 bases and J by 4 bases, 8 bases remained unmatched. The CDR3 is CASSTQGARATEAFF. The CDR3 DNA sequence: TGTGCCAGCAGCACACAGGGGGCCCGGGCCACTGAAGCTTTCTTT. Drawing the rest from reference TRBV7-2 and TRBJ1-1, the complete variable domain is GAGVSQSPSNKVTEKGKDVELRCDPISGHTALYWYRQSLGQGLEFLIYFQGNSAPDKSGLPSDRFSAERTGGSVSTLTIQRTQQEDSAVYLCASSTQGARATEAFFGQGTRLTVV.

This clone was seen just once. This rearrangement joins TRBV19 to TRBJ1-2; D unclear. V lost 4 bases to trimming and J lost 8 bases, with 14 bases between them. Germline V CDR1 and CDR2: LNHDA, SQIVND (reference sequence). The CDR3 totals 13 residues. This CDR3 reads CASSTGPPDGYTF. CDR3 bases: TGTGCCAGTAGTACTGGACCCCCGGACGGCTACACCTTC.

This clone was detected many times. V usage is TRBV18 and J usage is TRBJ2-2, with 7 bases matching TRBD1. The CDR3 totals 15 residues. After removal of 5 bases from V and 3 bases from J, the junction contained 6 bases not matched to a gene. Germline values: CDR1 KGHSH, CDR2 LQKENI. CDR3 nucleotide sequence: TGTGCCAGCTCAGTCACAGGGGAACACACCGGGGAGCTGTTTTTT. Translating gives CASSVTGEHTGELFF.

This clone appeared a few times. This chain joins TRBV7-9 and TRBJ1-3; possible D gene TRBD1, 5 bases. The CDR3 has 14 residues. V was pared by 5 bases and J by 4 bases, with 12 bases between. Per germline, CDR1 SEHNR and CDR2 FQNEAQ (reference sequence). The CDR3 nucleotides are TGTGCCAGCAGCACACAGGTTATGGGAAACACCATATATTTT. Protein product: CASSTQVMGNTIYF.

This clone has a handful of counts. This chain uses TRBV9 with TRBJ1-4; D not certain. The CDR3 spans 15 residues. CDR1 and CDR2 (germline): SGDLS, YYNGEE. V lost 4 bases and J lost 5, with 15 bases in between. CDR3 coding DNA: TGTGCCAGCAGCCCCGTGGGGAGGAAAAATGAAAAACTGTTTTTT. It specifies CASSPVGRKNEKLFF.

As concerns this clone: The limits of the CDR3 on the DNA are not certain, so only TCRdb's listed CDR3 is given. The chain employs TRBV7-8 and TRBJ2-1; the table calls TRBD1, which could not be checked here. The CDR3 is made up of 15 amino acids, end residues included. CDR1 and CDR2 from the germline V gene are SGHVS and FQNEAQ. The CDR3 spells CASILGRSSYNEQFF.

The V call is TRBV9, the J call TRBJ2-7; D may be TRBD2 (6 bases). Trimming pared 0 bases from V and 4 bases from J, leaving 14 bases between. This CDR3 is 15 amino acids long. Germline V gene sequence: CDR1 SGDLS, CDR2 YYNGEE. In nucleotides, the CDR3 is TGTGCCAGCAGCGTAGGTAGCGGAGGAGGGTACGAGCAGTACTTC. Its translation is CASSVGSGGGYEQYF.

The CDR3 bases are TGCGCCAGCAGCCAAGATAAGTATGGGAGGAACACTGAAGCTTTCTTT. It encodes CASSQDKYGRNTEAFF. V usage is TRBV4-3 and J usage is TRBJ1-1; D call uncertain. The V end was cut by 0 bases, the J end by 1 base, with 12 bases between. The CDR3 sequence is 16 residues long. The germline gives CDR1 LGHNA, CDR2 YSLEER.

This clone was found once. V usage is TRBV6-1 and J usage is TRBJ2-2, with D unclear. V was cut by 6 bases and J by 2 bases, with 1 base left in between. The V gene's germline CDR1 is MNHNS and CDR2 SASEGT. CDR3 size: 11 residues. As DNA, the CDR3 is TGTGCCAGCAGAAACACCGGGGAGCTGTTTTTT. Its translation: CASRNTGELFF.

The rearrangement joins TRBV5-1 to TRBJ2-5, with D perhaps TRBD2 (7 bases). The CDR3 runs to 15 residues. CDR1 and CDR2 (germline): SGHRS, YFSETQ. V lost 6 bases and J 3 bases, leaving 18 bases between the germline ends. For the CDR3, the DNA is TGCGCCAGCAAAAGCGGGACAAACGTCGAAGAGACCCAGTACTTC. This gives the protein CASKSGTNVEETQYF.

The CDR3 bases are TGTGCCAGCAGCGATAGAAGACTGACTCCGAGTGGAGATACGCAGTATTTT. Protein: CASSDRRLTPSGDTQYF. The chain combines TRBV5-4 with TRBJ2-3; D not resolved. Germline lookup yields CDR1 SGHNT and CDR2 YYREEE (reference sequence). The ends were cut back, 4 bases at V and 5 bases at J, with 23 bases in the middle. This CDR3 region has 17 residues.

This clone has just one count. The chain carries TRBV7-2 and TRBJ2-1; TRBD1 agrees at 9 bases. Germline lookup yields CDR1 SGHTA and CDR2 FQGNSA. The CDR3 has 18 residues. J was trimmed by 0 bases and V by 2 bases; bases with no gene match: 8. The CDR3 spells CASSLYPGTGSSYNEQFF. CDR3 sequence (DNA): TGTGCCAGCAGCTTATATCCCGGGACAGGGAGCTCCTACAATGAGCAGTTCTTC. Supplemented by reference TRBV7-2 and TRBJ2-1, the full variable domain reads GAGVSQSPSNKVTEKGKDVELRCDPISGHTALYWYRQSLGQGLEFLIYFQGNSAPDKSGLPSDRFSAERTGGSVSTLTIQRTQQEDSAVYLCASSLYPGTGSSYNEQFFGPGTRLTVL.

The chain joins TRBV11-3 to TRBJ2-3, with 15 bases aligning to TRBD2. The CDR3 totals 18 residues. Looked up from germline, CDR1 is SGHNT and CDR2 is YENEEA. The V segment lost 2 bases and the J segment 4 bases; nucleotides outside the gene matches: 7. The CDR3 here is CASSLSQGLAGGADTQYF. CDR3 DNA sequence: TGTGCCAGCAGCTTATCCCAGGGACTAGCGGGAGGAGCAGATACGCAGTATTTT.

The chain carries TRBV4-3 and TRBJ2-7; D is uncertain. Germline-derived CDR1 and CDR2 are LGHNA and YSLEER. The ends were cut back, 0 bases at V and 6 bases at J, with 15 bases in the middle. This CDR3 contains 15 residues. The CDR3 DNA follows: TGCGCCAGCAGCCAAGATAACCTTCTCAGTGGCGAGCAGTACTTC. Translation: CASSQDNLLSGEQYF.

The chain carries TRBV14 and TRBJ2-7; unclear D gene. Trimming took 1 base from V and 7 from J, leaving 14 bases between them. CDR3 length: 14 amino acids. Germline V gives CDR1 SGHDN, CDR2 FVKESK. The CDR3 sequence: CASSQATAFREQYF. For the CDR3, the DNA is TGTGCCAGCAGCCAAGCAACTGCCTTTCGTGAGCAGTACTTC.

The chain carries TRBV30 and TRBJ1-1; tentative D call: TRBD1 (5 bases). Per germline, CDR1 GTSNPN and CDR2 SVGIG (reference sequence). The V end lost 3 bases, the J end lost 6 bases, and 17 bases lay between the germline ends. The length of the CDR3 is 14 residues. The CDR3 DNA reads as TGTGCCTGGAGCGGGGACCCGCTAGAACCTGAAGCTTTCTTT. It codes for CAWSGDPLEPEAFF. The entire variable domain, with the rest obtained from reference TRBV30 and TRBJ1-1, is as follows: SQTIHQWPATLVQPVGSPLSLECTVEGTSNPNLYWYRQAAGRGLQLLFYSVGIGQISSEVPQNLSASRPQDRQFILSSKKLLLSDSGFYLCAWSGDPLEPEAFFGQGTRLTVV.

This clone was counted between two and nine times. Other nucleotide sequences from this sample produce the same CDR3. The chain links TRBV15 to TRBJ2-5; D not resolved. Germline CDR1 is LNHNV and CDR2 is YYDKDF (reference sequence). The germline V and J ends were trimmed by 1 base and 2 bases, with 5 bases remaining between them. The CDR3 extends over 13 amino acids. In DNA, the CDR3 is TGTGCCACCAGCAGAGTCGGGCAAGAGACCCAGTACTTC. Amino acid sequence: CATSRVGQETQYF. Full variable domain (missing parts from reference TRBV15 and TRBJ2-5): DAMVIQNPRYQVTQFGKPVTLSCSQTLNHNVMYWYQQKSSQAPKLLFHYYDKDFNNEADTPDNFQSRRPNTSFCFLDIRSPGLGDTAMYLCATSRVGQETQYFGPGTRLLVL.

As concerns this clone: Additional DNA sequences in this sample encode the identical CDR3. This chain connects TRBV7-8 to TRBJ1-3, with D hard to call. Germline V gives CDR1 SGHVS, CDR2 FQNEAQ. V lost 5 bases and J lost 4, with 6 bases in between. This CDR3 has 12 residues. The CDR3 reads CASSPGGNTIYF. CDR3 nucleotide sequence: TGTGCCAGCAGCCCGGGAGGAAACACCATATATTTT.

DNA of the CDR3: TGCGCCAGCAGCCGCGGGACGGACACTAACTATGGCTACACCTTC. Translated: CASSRGTDTNYGYTF. The chain employs TRBV5-1 and TRBJ1-2; TRBD1 might be the D (5 bases). CDR3 size: 15 residues. Germline V gene sequence: CDR1 SGHRS, CDR2 YFSETQ. V was cut by 4 bases and J by 0 bases, with 13 bases left in between.

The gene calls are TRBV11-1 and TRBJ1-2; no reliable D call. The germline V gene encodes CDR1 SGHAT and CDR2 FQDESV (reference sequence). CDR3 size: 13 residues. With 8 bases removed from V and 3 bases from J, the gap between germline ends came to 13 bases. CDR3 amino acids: CASSLAADYGYTF. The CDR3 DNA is TGTGCCAGCTCTTTAGCAGCGGACTATGGCTACACCTTC.